The 6 T cell receptor beta chains below come from one sample, sequenced in a study of T-cell memory formation after mild COVID-19. TCRdb reprocessed the 5' RACE reads via MiXCR and lists one record per CDR3 protein. The sample lists around 340,000 distinct CDR3 sequences; 10% to 15% were seen once. Sequencing was done on a sample of PBMCs or a T cell subset sorted from them (not recorded which). The receptors here all came from a man aged 18 to 29 who had mild COVID-19 (a few samples of this study predate the infection). Cell type and time point are not known.

This clonotype was observed a handful of times. The V gene is TRBV10-1, the J gene TRBJ2-1, with 9 bases fitting TRBD1. Losses at the gene ends were 7 bases for V and 6 bases for J; bases not matched to a gene: 4. The CDR3 runs to 13 residues. CDR1 and CDR2 (germline): WNHNN, SYGVQD (reference sequence). CDR3 in DNA: TGCGCCAGCACCAGGGACAGGGTCAATGAGCAGTTCTTC. Residues: CASTRDRVNEQFF.

This clonotype was found a few times. The rearrangement uses TRBV5-1 and TRBJ2-7, with 7 bases that match TRBD2. V trimming: 4 bases; J trimming: 2 bases; junction bases outside the gene matches: 6. The CDR3 is 14 amino acids. Looked up from germline, CDR1 is SGHRS and CDR2 is YFSETQ. The CDR3 nucleotides read TGCGCCAGCAGCCCCGGGGACTACCCCTACGAGCAGTACGTC. It codes for CASSPGDYPYEQYV.

This clonotype occurred a few times. The chain recombines TRBV5-6 with TRBJ2-3; D may correspond to TRBD1 or TRBD2 (6 bases each). Per the germline V gene, CDR1 is SGHDT and CDR2 is YYEEEE. The CDR3 contains 15 residues. Trimming stripped 4 bases from V and 5 bases from J, with 17 bases between. The CDR3 coding sequence is TGTGCCAGCAGCCGCCCGGGGGCCTTGGGAGATACGCAGTATTTT. Its translation: CASSRPGALGDTQYF.

This chain links TRBV12-3 or TRBV12-4 with TRBJ1-5, with D unresolved. Trimming removed 6 bases from V and 4 bases from J, with 16 bases in between. The CDR3 is made up of 15 amino acids. The CDR3 spells CASSHGPQGNQPQHF. The CDR3 coding sequence is TGTGCCAGCAGCCATGGTCCCCAAGGGAATCAGCCCCAGCATTTT.

In its sample, this clonotype was seen many times. The J gene is TRBJ2-7, the V gene TRBV18; maybe TRBD2 (5 bases). This CDR3 contains 12 residues. Germline lookup yields CDR1 KGHSH and CDR2 LQKENI. The germline V and J ends were trimmed by 4 bases and 4 bases, with 8 bases remaining between them. The CDR3 loop is CASSRGGYEQYV. CDR3 coding DNA: TGTGCCAGCTCACGAGGAGGTTACGAGCAGTACGTC.

This clonotype was counted only a few times. This sequence joins TRBV11-2 and TRBJ2-5; no reliable D call. The germline V gene encodes CDR1 SGHAT and CDR2 FQNNGV. The CDR3 runs to 14 residues. The V and J ends lost 1 base and 4 bases respectively, with 10 bases between them. The CDR3 DNA reads TGTGCCAGCAGCTTAGGGAGCAGTACAGAGACCCAGTACTTC. It encodes CASSLGSSTETQYF.